The source of this T cell receptor (beta chain) is a study of control samples from healthy donors and cancer patients. The protocol was immunoSEQ multiplex PCR, while the TCRdb copy is restricted to in-frame clones and leaves out a portion. This repertoire shows approximately 160,000 clones, 93% found once; its top ten account for over 3.5%. The specimen sequenced was blood. The sequence was obtained from an older woman in good health.

Here the CDR3 reads CASSYVRGHQPQHF. The CDR3 DNA follows: TGTGCCAGCAGTTACGTCAGGGGGCATCAGCCCCAGCATTTT. The chain carries TRBV6-2 or TRBV6-3 and TRBJ1-5, with 8 nucleotides matching TRBD1. J was trimmed by 5 bases and V by 2 bases; bases with no gene match: 2. In germline, CDR1 is MNHEY, CDR2 SVGEGT. CDR3 size: 14 residues.